One and the same sample provided the 16 T cell receptor beta chains below, sequenced in a study of regulatory T cells in long-lasting Graves disease. As for time point: newly diagnosed GD, antithyroid drugs for less than 3 months. PBMC-derived RNA was used for the TCR library. Building of the TCR beta libraries involved iRepertoire HTBI primers and Arm-PCR of CDR3 regions. Via MiXCR, TCRdb re-called the multiplex PCR reads, giving one row per CDR3 protein. This table holds about 350,000 distinct CDR3 sequences, approximately 16% found once. These data also featured in a second study, about T cells in Graves' hyperthyroidism and ophthalmopathy.

The material sequenced was peripheral blood mononuclear cells (PBMCs), taken at new diagnosis, from a patient treated with antithyroid drugs. All receptors derive from a man aged 40-49 years with Graves disease.

There are many counts of this clonotype. J is TRBJ1-2 and V is TRBV9, with 7 bases that match TRBD1. Germline V lookup: CDR1 SGDLS, CDR2 YYNGEE. V dropped 4 bases and J dropped 8; count of bases not matched to a gene: 11. This CDR3 has 14 residues. DNA for the CDR3: TGTGCCAGCAGCCCATCAGGGGGGCGCCGCGGCTACACCTTC. Translating it yields CASSPSGGRRGYTF.

In this sample, this clonotype turned up a few times. The V call is TRBV7-2, the J call TRBJ2-2; no firm D call. Trimming left V 1 base short and J 3 bases short, with 6 bases between. The CDR3 has 14 amino acids. The germline gives CDR1 SGHTA, CDR2 FQGNSA. CDR3 sequence reads: CASSLGLHTGELFF. The CDR3 DNA reads as TGTGCCAGCAGCTTAGGACTGCACACCGGGGAGCTGTTTTTT.

The chain carries TRBV6-1 and TRBJ2-5; the match to TRBD2 covers 7 bases. V gave up 2 bases and J gave up 3 bases; unmatched junction bases: 6. The CDR3 has 15 amino acids. Germline V CDR1 and CDR2: MNHNS, SASEGT. The CDR3 bases are TGTGCCAGCAGTGAATACGGACTAGTGGAAGAGACCCAGTACTTC. Translated: CASSEYGLVEETQYF.

This clonotype was detected a few times. This chain connects TRBV7-3 to TRBJ2-2; the D gene is possibly TRBD2 (5 bases). This CDR3 spans 15 amino acids. V was trimmed by 1 base and J by 7 bases, leaving 13 bases between them. Germline lookup yields CDR1 SGHTA and CDR2 FQGTGA. The CDR3 DNA reads as TGTGCCAGCAGCTTAAATACGGGGATCGACGGGGAGCTGTTTTTT. It translates to CASSLNTGIDGELFF.

This sequence joins TRBV4-1 and TRBJ2-1; D not certain. The germline V and J ends were trimmed by 0 bases and 12 bases, with 15 bases remaining between them. Germline CDR1 is MGHRA and CDR2 is YSYEKL. This CDR3 has 14 residues. CDR3 amino acids: CASSQDVQRRMQFF. In nucleotides, the CDR3 is TGCGCCAGCAGCCAAGATGTTCAGCGACGAATGCAGTTCTTC.

V and J are TRBV6-1 and TRBJ2-2; D unclear. This CDR3 spans 15 amino acids. Trimming shortened V by 4 bases and J by 2 bases, and 11 bases separated the two germline ends. Germline V gives CDR1 MNHNS, CDR2 SASEGT. CDR3: CASSVMASNTGELFF. Written as DNA, the CDR3 is TGTGCCAGCAGTGTCATGGCTAGTAACACCGGGGAGCTGTTTTTT.

This clonotype appeared many times. The rearrangement joins TRBV5-1 to TRBJ2-5; no clear D. This CDR3 spans 12 amino acids. Germline loops: CDR1 SGHRS, CDR2 YFSETQ. Trimming cost V 4 bases and J 3 bases, with 7 bases left between them. CDR3 sequence: CASSPTKETQYF. DNA for the CDR3: TGCGCCAGCAGCCCCACCAAAGAGACCCAGTACTTC.

This clonotype was observed many times. The chain recombines TRBV28 with TRBJ1-5; D gene ambiguous. The CDR3 is 18 residues long. Germline CDR1 and CDR2: MDHEN and SYDVKM. V was shortened by 7 bases and J by 4 bases, with 26 bases between the two germline ends. The CDR3 sequence: CASKPTVTTSLGNQPQHF. The CDR3 coding sequence is TGTGCCAGCAAGCCCACCGTAACTACATCCTTGGGAAATCAGCCCCAGCATTTT.

Ten or more counts support this clonotype. This chain uses TRBV10-3 with TRBJ2-3, with 7 nucleotides matching TRBD1. The CDR3 totals 16 residues. Looked up from germline, CDR1 is ENHRY and CDR2 is SYGVKD. V was pared by 6 bases and J by 4 bases, with 13 bases of the junction left unmatched. CDR3 sequence: CAIRPSPGQRSDTQYF. The DNA for the CDR3 is TGTGCCATCAGACCATCACCGGGACAGCGGTCAGATACGCAGTATTTT.

This clonotype has a count of ten or more. The J gene is TRBJ2-7, the V gene TRBV5-1; D possibly corresponds to TRBD2 (6 bases). The CDR3 runs 13 residues. Germline V lookup: CDR1 SGHRS, CDR2 YFSETQ. The V end was cut by 2 bases, the J end by 4 bases, with 10 bases between. In DNA form, the CDR3 reads TGCGCCAGCAGCTTTGATAGCGGTTACGAGCAGTACTTC. Residues: CASSFDSGYEQYF.

This rearrangement joins TRBV5-1 to TRBJ2-3, with TRBD1 matching over 10 bases. V was pared by 5 bases and J by 5 bases, with 11 bases of the junction left unmatched. The germline gives CDR1 SGHRS, CDR2 YFSETQ. The CDR3 runs to 16 residues. In nucleotides, the CDR3 is TGCGCCAGCAGTCTCGGACAGGGGGTGGGCCAAGATACGCAGTATTTT. Amino acids: CASSLGQGVGQDTQYF.

This clonotype occurred a few times. The chain couples TRBV5-5 to TRBJ1-1; D uncertain. Germline assignment: CDR1 SGHKS and CDR2 YYEKEE (reference sequence). V was shortened by 0 bases and J by 5 bases, with 11 bases between the two germline ends. This CDR3 region has 14 residues. The CDR3 loop is CASSLVVGWTEAFF. The CDR3 nucleotides are TGTGCCAGCAGCTTGGTCGTGGGATGGACTGAAGCTTTCTTT.

This clonotype has ten or more counts. The chain links TRBV30 to TRBJ2-5, with D possibly being TRBD2 (6 bases). The CDR3 length is 13 residues. The V end was cut by 5 bases, the J end by 4 bases, with 14 bases between. Germline V gene data show CDR1 as GTSNPN and CDR2 as SVGIG (reference sequence). This CDR3 is CAWSRGSGETQYF. The CDR3 coding sequence is TGTGCCTGGTCTCGGGGGTCCGGAGAGACCCAGTACTTC. Complete variable domain (other parts from reference TRBV30 and TRBJ2-5): SQTIHQWPATLVQPVGSPLSLECTVEGTSNPNLYWYRQAAGRGLQLLFYSVGIGQISSEVPQNLSASRPQDRQFILSSKKLLLSDSGFYLCAWSRGSGETQYFGPGTRLLVL.

This clonotype was recorded at least ten times. The chain joins TRBV18 to TRBJ2-4, with D perhaps assigned TRBD1 or TRBD2 (5 bases each). CDR1 and CDR2 from the germline V gene are KGHSH and LQKENI. This CDR3 spans 14 amino acids. The V end was cut by 3 bases, the J end by 5 bases, with 11 bases between. In DNA form, the CDR3 reads TGTGCCAGCTCACCCCGGGACGCAGAAAACATTCAGTACTTC. Encoded protein: CASSPRDAENIQYF.

This clonotype was detected only a few times. The chain combines TRBV2 with TRBJ2-2, with a tentative D call TRBD1 (6 bases). The germline CDR1 and CDR2 sequences are SNHLY and FYNNEI. The CDR3 has 15 residues. V was shortened by 4 bases and J by 5 bases, with 14 bases between the two germline ends. In nucleotides, the CDR3 is TGTGCCAGCAGTGCACCCCCGAGGGGGACCGGGGAGCTGTTTTTT. Translation gives CASSAPPRGTGELFF.

This clonotype was observed at least ten times. This sequence joins TRBV27 and TRBJ1-5; no firm D call. CDR3 length: 14 amino acids. The V gene's germline CDR1 is MNHEY and CDR2 SMNVEV (reference sequence). V dropped 5 bases and J dropped 0 bases, with 8 bases sitting between them. The CDR3 DNA sequence: TGTGCCAGCAGTCCCTACTCTAGCAATCAGCCCCAGCATTTT. It translates to CASSPYSSNQPQHF.